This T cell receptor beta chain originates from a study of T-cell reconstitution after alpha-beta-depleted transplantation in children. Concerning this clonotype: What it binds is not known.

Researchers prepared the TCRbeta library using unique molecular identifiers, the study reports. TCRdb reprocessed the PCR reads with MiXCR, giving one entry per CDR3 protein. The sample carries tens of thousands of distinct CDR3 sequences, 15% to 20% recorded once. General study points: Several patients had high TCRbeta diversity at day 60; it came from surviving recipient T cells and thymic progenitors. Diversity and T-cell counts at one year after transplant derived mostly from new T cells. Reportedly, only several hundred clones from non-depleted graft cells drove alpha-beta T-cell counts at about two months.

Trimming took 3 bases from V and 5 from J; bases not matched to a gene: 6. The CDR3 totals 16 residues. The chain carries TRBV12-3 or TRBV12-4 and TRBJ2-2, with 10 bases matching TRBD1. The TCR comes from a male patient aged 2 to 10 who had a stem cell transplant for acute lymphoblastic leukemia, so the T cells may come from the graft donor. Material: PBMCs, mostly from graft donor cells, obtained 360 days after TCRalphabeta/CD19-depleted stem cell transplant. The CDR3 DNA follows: TGTGCCAGCAGTTTTGGACAGGGGGGTGTTACCGGGGAGCTGTTTTTT. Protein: CASSFGQGGVTGELFF.